This T cell receptor (beta chain) was recorded in a study of cytomegalovirus exposure and HLA in healthy donors. Primers for the PCR totalled 60 Vbeta and 13 Jbeta. Measured with immunoSEQ multiplex PCR; TCRdb has only the in-frame clones, and not every one. The data contain 100,000 or so clones, around 72% of them seen just once; the ten biggest clones take up about 5.7%. Germline CDR1 is SGHTA and CDR2 is FQGTGA. The CDR3 runs to 17 residues. V shed 2 bases and J 0 bases; nucleotides not matched to a gene: 4. The sequence came from a male donor in good health and CMV-seronegative. This chain uses TRBV7-3 with TRBJ2-1; 10 positions match TRBD2. Sequenced sample: PBMCs. The CDR3 region is CASSLVLAGSSYNEQFF. CDR3 DNA: TGTGCCAGCAGCTTAGTACTAGCGGGAAGCTCCTACAATGAGCAGTTCTTC.